A selection of T cell receptor beta chains follows, all from one sample in a study of T cell responses to AZD1222 COVID-19 vaccine. The data were produced by immunoSEQ multiplex PCR, yet TCRdb's version contains in-frame clones alone and is incomplete. The sample lists about 130,000 clones, approximately 85% occurring once. The sample here was peripheral blood, taken on day 0 of AZD1222 vaccination. The receptors shown here come from an adult in good health. The CDR3 runs from the conserved cysteine through the conserved F or W. D genes are given only for firm matches. Rows give clone size only sometimes, using once, few, many, or a class for an expanded clone.

DNA: TGCGCCAGCAGCCCCCAGGGGCCCTACAATGAGCAGTTCTTC; CDR3: CASSPQGPYNEQFF; size: NA; V: TRBV5-1; J: TRBJ2-1; D: NA
DNA: TGTGCCAGCAGCTCACAATACAGGGCGCAAGAGACCCAGTACTTC; CDR3: CASSSQYRAQETQYF; size: NA; V: TRBV11-3; J: TRBJ2-5; D: NA
DNA: TGCGCCAGCAGCTTGGACGGGACAGGGGCAGGAGATACGCAGTATTTT; CDR3: CASSLDGTGAGDTQYF; size: NA; V: TRBV5-1; J: TRBJ2-3; D: TRBD1
DNA: TGCGCCAGCAGGGTGACAGGTGTGAACACCGGGGAGCTGTTTTTT; CDR3: CASRVTGVNTGELFF; size: NA; V: TRBV4-3; J: TRBJ2-2; D: NA
DNA: TGTGCCAGCACCCACGGGGGGAACTATGGCTACACCTTC; CDR3: CASTHGGNYGYTF; size: NA; V: TRBV11-2; J: TRBJ1-2; D: NA
DNA: TGTGCCAGCAGCGCAAGAACGGGACTAAGCACAGATACGCAGTATTTT; CDR3: CASSARTGLSTDTQYF; size: NA; V: TRBV11-3; J: TRBJ2-3; D: TRBD2
DNA: TGCGCCAGCACCCAAGGGGTCGTCACCGGGGAGCTGTTTTTT; CDR3: CASTQGVVTGELFF; size: NA; V: TRBV23-1; J: TRBJ2-2; D: NA
DNA: TGTGCCAGCAGCTCACAGGGCCTGAGGGATTCACCCCTCCACTTT; CDR3: CASSSQGLRDSPLHF; size: NA; V: TRBV11-3; J: TRBJ1-6; D: NA
DNA: TGTGCCAGCAGCTTAGGCGGGAGCGCAGATACGCAGTATTTT; CDR3: CASSLGGSADTQYF; size: NA; V: TRBV7-3; J: TRBJ2-3; D: TRBD2
DNA: TGTGCCAGAGGTAACGGGACAGGGGGCCGTAGGGGCTCCTACGAGCAGTACTTC; CDR3: CARGNGTGGRRGSYEQYF; size: NA; V: TRBV2; J: TRBJ2-7; D: TRBD1
DNA: TGCGCCAGCAGCCAATCCGACAGTACCAACACTGAAGCTTTCTTT; CDR3: CASSQSDSTNTEAFF; size: NA; V: TRBV4-1; J: TRBJ1-1; D: NA
DNA: TGCGCCAGCAGTGAGTTGGAGGTATGGACCGGGGAGCAGTACTTC; CDR3: CASSELEVWTGEQYF; size: once; V: TRBV10-2; J: TRBJ2-7; D: NA
DNA: TGTGCCAGCAGCGTAGGGGAAGGAGGCTACGAGCAGTACTTC; CDR3: CASSVGEGGYEQYF; size: NA; V: TRBV9; J: TRBJ2-7; D: NA
DNA: TGTGCCAGCAGTTACCTGGGCGGGAGCTACAATGAGCAGTTCTTC; CDR3: CASSYLGGSYNEQFF; size: NA; V: TRBV6-5; J: TRBJ2-1; D: TRBD2
DNA: TGTGCCAGCTCACCCCCCGGGACCCTCTACGAGCAGTACTTC; CDR3: CASSPPGTLYEQYF; size: NA; V: TRBV18; J: TRBJ2-7; D: NA
DNA: TGCGCCAGCAGCTCTCCGGGACAGGATGTCTATGGCTACACCTTC; CDR3: CASSSPGQDVYGYTF; size: NA; V: TRBV5-1; J: TRBJ1-2; D: TRBD1
DNA: TGTGCCAGCAGCCCTACAGGGGGCTGGAGTGAAAAACTGTTTTTT; CDR3: CASSPTGGWSEKLFF; size: NA; V: TRBV5-5; J: TRBJ1-4; D: TRBD1
DNA: TGTGCCAGCAGCCCACGACAGGGGTCGGACACCGGGGAGCTGTTTTTT; CDR3: CASSPRQGSDTGELFF; size: NA; V: TRBV9; J: TRBJ2-2; D: TRBD1
DNA: TGTGCCAGTAGCCCGACAGGGGGAACCTACGAGCAGTACTTC; CDR3: CASSPTGGTYEQYF; size: NA; V: TRBV19; J: TRBJ2-7; D: TRBD1
DNA: TGTGCCAGTAGAATTACTCTAGTGGGGCGAGAAGCTTTCTTT; CDR3: CASRITLVGREAFF; size: NA; V: TRBV19; J: TRBJ1-1; D: NA
DNA: TGTGCCAGCAGCCAAGCTCAGGGGGCGGATGGCTACACCTTC; CDR3: CASSQAQGADGYTF; size: NA; V: TRBV4-2; J: TRBJ1-2; D: TRBD1
DNA: TGTGCCAGCAGCTCAAGAGACCCAGCCAAAAACATTCAGTACTTC; CDR3: CASSSRDPAKNIQYF; size: NA; V: TRBV7-6; J: TRBJ2-4; D: NA
DNA: TGTGCCAGCAAGGGAGGGGGCGCCTACAATGAGCAGTTCTTC; CDR3: CASKGGGAYNEQFF; size: NA; V: TRBV28; J: TRBJ2-1; D: NA
DNA: TGTGCCAGCAGGCTTAACCACAGGGGGCGGGAGGAAAAACTGTTTTTT; CDR3: CASRLNHRGREEKLFF; size: NA; V: TRBV13; J: TRBJ1-4; D: TRBD1
DNA: TGTGCCAGCACCTCTAGAAATGAGCAGTTCTTC; CDR3: CASTSRNEQFF; size: NA; V: TRBV7-2; J: TRBJ2-1; D: NA
DNA: TGTGCCAGCAGTAAGACAGGGGTCGGCGGGCAGCCCCAGCATTTT; CDR3: CASSKTGVGGQPQHF; size: once; V: TRBV6-5; J: TRBJ1-5; D: TRBD1
DNA: TGTGCCTGGAGTTTCCTTACGGGATTCCGCTATGGCTACACCTTC; CDR3: CAWSFLTGFRYGYTF; size: NA; V: TRBV30; J: TRBJ1-2; D: NA
DNA: TGTGCCAGCAGTGATGGGCCGAATCCAACTAATGAAAAACTGTTTTTT; CDR3: CASSDGPNPTNEKLFF; size: NA; V: TRBV25-1; J: TRBJ1-4; D: NA
DNA: TGTGCCAGCAGTGGGCAGACTAGCACAGATACGCAGTATTTT; CDR3: CASSGQTSTDTQYF; size: NA; V: TRBV25-1; J: TRBJ2-3; D: NA